This TCR beta chain was captured by sequencing in a study of shared T cell receptors in the human thymus. Libraries were prepared by immunoSEQ multiplex PCR; TCRdb keeps only in-frame clonotypes and omits some of them. Among more than 550,000 clones listed, more than 75% were seen once. Germline values: CDR1 SGDLS, CDR2 YYNGEE. The CDR3 is made up of 12 amino acids. V lost 0 bases and J lost 7, with 7 bases in between. These data were also filed under a second study, of human thymus T cells.

The sequenced sample consisted of thymocytes. J is TRBJ1-2 and V is TRBV9; D unclear. This sequence was found in a boy younger than two with a congenital heart defect. CDR3 protein: CASSVGEGGYTF. The CDR3 DNA follows: TGTGCCAGCAGCGTAGGGGAGGGTGGCTACACCTTC.